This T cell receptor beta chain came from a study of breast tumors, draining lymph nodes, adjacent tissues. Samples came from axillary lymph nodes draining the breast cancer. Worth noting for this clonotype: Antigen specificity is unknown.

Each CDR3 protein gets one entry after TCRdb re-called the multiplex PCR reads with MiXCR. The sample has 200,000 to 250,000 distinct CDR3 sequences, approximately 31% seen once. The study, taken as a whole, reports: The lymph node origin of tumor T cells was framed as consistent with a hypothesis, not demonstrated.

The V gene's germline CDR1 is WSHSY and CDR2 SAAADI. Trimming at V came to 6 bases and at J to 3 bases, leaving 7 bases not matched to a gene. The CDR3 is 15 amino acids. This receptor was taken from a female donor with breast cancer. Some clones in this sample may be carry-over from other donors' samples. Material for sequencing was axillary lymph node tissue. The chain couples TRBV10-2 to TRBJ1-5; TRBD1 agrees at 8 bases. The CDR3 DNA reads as TGCGCCAGCAGGGGGACAGGACCGTCCAATCAGCCCCAGCATTTT. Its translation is CASRGTGPSNQPQHF.